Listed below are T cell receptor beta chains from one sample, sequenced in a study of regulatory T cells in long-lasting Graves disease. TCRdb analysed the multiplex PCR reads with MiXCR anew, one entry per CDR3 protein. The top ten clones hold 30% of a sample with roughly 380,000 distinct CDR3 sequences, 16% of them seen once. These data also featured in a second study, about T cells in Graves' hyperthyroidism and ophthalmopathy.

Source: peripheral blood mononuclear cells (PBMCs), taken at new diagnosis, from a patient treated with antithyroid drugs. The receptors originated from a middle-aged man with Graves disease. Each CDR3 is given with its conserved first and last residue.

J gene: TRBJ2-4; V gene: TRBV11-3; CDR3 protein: CASSLDPGQKNIQYF
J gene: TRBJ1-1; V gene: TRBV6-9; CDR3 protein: CASSYTGAAFF
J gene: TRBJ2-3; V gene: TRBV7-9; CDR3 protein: CAGMKDSRTDTQYF
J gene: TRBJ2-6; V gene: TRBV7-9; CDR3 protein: CASSFAPGSGANVLTF
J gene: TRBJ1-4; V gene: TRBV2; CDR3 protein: CASSNQAGVAEKLFF
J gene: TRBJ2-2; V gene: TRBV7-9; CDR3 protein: CASSINQGTGSGELFF
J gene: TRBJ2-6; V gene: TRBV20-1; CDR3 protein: CSASTGVGANVLTF
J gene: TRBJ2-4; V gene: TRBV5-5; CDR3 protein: CASTLLLAKNIQYF
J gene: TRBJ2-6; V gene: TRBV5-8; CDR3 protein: CASSLGYRGANVLTF
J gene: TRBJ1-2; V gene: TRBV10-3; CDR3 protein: CAISDEGTYGYTF
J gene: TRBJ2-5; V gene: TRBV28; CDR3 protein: CASSRTTPPETQYF
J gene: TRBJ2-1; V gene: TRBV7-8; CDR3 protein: CASSLEARGTTTARFHEQFF
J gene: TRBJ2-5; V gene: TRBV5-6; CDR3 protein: CASSLLAGAIQETQYF
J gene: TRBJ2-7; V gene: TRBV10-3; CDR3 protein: CAISDRGGEQYF
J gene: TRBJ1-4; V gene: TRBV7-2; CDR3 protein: CASSLVAGGEKLFF
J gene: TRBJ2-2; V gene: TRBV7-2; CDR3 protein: CASSLARGGAQLFF
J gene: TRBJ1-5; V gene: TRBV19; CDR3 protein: CASSIGQPRQPQHF
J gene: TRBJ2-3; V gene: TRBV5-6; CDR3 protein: CASNSRTGNTDTQYF
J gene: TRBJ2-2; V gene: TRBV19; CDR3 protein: CASHRVVTGELFF
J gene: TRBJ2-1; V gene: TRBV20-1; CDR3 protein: CSAKSRRGGFYNEQFF
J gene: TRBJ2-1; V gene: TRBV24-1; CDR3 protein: CATSDFGQGDDNEQFF
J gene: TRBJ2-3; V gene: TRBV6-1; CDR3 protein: CASSEAEWADTQYF